The 27 T cell receptor beta chains given below trace back to one sample, sequenced in a study of graft-versus-host responses after intestinal transplantation. Measured with immunoSEQ multiplex PCR; TCRdb has only the in-frame clones, and not every one. The sample carries around 100,000 clones, 90% to 95% recorded once. Antigens of these TCRs are unknown. The sequenced sample was unstimulated CD8+ T cells sorted from spleen or lymph node cells, obtained before transplant. The receptors come from a human donor who was the organ donor for an intestinal transplant.

This clone was observed once. The rearrangement joins TRBV30 to TRBJ2-1; 7 bases agree with TRBD1. Germline-derived CDR1 and CDR2 are GTSNPN and SVGIG (reference sequence). V gave up 1 base and J gave up 2 bases; unmatched junction bases: 2. The CDR3 is 14 amino acids. The CDR3 coding sequence is TGTGCCTGGAGTGAGACAGGGACCTACAATGAGCAGTTCTTC. Its translation: CAWSETGTYNEQFF.

This clone appeared once. The chain combines TRBV30 with TRBJ1-5; no firm D call. CDR1 and CDR2 (germline): GTSNPN, SVGIG (reference sequence). Trimming left V 4 bases short and J 2 bases short, with 12 bases between. This CDR3 spans 14 amino acids. The CDR3 DNA reads TGTGCCTGGACTGCGACGAATGGCAATCAGCCCCAGCATTTT. Its translation is CAWTATNGNQPQHF.

Points on this clone: Germline and junction disagree at one end, which may indicate a read error. The J gene is TRBJ1-4, the V gene TRBV5-7, with 7 bases matching TRBD1. TRBV5-7 is designated an ORF whose function remains uncertain. This CDR3 region has 13 residues. The CDR3 spells CASSRGPQGVLCF. The CDR3 DNA reads TGTGCCAGCAGCCGTGGGCCCCAGGGGGTTTTGTGTTTT.

This sequence joins TRBV6-5 and TRBJ2-2; TRBD1 aligns across 10 bases. V lost 8 bases to trimming and J lost 4 bases; unmatched junction nucleotides: 4. Germline values: CDR1 MNHEY, CDR2 SVGAGI. This CDR3 is built from 14 residues. CDR3 sequence reads: CASRTGGLTGELFF. The CDR3 nucleotides are TGTGCCAGCCGGACAGGGGGACTCACCGGGGAGCTGTTTTTT.

The chain recombines TRBV28 with TRBJ2-1, with 7 bases that match TRBD2. CDR3 length equals 19 residues. Germline loops: CDR1 MDHEN, CDR2 SYDVKM. J gave up 0 bases and V 1 base, and 12 bases lay outside the gene matches. In nucleotides, the CDR3 is TGTGCCAGCAGTTTATTACTAGCGCCTCGGATGAGCTCCTACAATGAGCAGTTCTTC. It is translated as CASSLLLAPRMSSYNEQFF.

This chain joins TRBV29-1 and TRBJ2-2, with TRBD1 matching over 9 bases. The CDR3 is 15 residues long. In germline, CDR1 is SQVTM, CDR2 ANQGSEA. V trimming: 6 bases; J trimming: 6 bases; junction bases outside the gene matches: 11. The CDR3 region is CSVVGTGMWAGELFF. The CDR3 DNA reads TGCAGCGTCGTAGGGACAGGGATGTGGGCCGGGGAGCTGTTTTTT.

The chain links TRBV6-1 to TRBJ1-5, with TRBD1 as a possible D gene (5 bases). CDR1 and CDR2 from the germline V gene are MNHNS and SASEGT. CDR3 length: 15 residues. Trimming stripped 3 bases from V and 4 bases from J, with 13 bases between. CDR3 bases: TGTGCCAGCAGTGATGGACATAACGTTAATCAGCCCCAGCATTTT. Amino acid sequence: CASSDGHNVNQPQHF.

V and J are TRBV6-6 and TRBJ2-7; maybe TRBD1 (6 bases). The V gene lost 6 bases and the J gene lost 6 bases, with 9 bases spanning the gap. Per the germline V gene, CDR1 is MNHNY and CDR2 is SVGAGI (reference sequence). The CDR3 extends over 11 amino acids. The CDR3 here is CASRGGSEQYF. In DNA form, the CDR3 reads TGTGCCAGCAGAGGGGGTTCCGAGCAGTACTTC.

This chain joins TRBV28 and TRBJ2-7; D unresolved. The CDR3 runs to 13 residues. The V gene's germline CDR1 is MDHEN and CDR2 SYDVKM. Trimming removed 2 bases at V and 3 bases at J, with 8 bases between. The CDR3: CASSLGFYYEQYF. The CDR3 nucleotides are TGTGCCAGCAGTTTAGGATTTTACTACGAGCAGTACTTC.

The V and J genes are TRBV4-2 and TRBJ1-1; D is undetermined. Germline CDR1 reads LGHNA; CDR2 reads YNFKEQ. Trimming pared 0 bases from V and 1 base from J, leaving 9 bases between. This CDR3 has 15 residues. For the CDR3, the DNA is TGTGCCAGCAGCCAAGACCCCGACGGGAACACTGAAGCTTTCTTT. Its translation: CASSQDPDGNTEAFF.

This sequence joins TRBV10-3 and TRBJ2-7; D remains unclear. The CDR3 loop spans 13 amino acids. Trimming removed 2 bases at V and 2 bases at J, with 7 bases between. Germline CDR1 is ENHRY and CDR2 is SYGVKD. In DNA, the CDR3 is TGTGCCATCAGTGAGCCTATGGCCTACGAGCAGTACTTC. Protein product: CAISEPMAYEQYF.

J is TRBJ1-1 and V is TRBV7-2, with TRBD1 matching over 7 bases. Germline CDR1 SGHTA, CDR2 FQGNSA. The CDR3 is 15 residues long. V trimming: 1 base; J trimming: 11 bases; junction bases outside the gene matches: 13. CDR3: CASSLGLLQGLEAFF. For the CDR3, the DNA is TGTGCCAGCAGCTTAGGCCTACTACAGGGGTTGGAGGCTTTCTTT.

This rearrangement joins TRBV19 to TRBJ2-7, with 8 bases lining up with TRBD1. Unmatched junction bases numbered 6, after V lost 5 bases and J lost 3 bases. The germline CDR1 and CDR2 sequences are LNHDA and SQIVND (reference sequence). This CDR3 region has 14 residues. CDR3 sequence reads: CASSGQGGIYEQYF. As DNA, the CDR3 is TGTGCCAGTAGTGGACAGGGTGGTATCTACGAGCAGTACTTC. Full variable domain (missing parts from reference TRBV19 and TRBJ2-7): DGGITQSPKYLFRKEGQNVTLSCEQNLNHDAMYWYRQDPGQGLRLIYYSQIVNDFQKGDIAEGYSVSREKKESFPLTVTSAQKNPTAFYLCASSGQGGIYEQYFGPGTRLTVT.

J is TRBJ2-2 and V is TRBV6-4; 8 bases match TRBD1. Trimming removed 2 bases from V and 8 bases from J; junction bases left unmatched: 10. This CDR3 comprises 16 residues. Germline values: CDR1 MRHNA, CDR2 SNTAGT. The CDR3 DNA is TGTGCCAGCAGTGACGGTTCAGGGGGCACTGCAGGGGAGCTGTTTTTT. Amino acid sequence: CASSDGSGGTAGELFF.

DNA for the CDR3: TGCGCCAGCAGCCCATCATCGTTGGGGACAGAGAATGCCTACGAGCAGTACTTC. Translating gives CASSPSSLGTENAYEQYF. This rearrangement joins TRBV4-1 to TRBJ2-7; 7 bases map to TRBD1. The CDR3 consists of 18 residues. The V gene end was trimmed by 4 bases and the J gene end by 2 bases; junction bases not matched to a gene: 17. CDR1 MGHRA and CDR2 YSYEKL come from the germline V gene.

The V gene is TRBV4-3, the J gene TRBJ2-1; D possibly corresponds to TRBD2 (5 bases). CDR3 length equals 14 residues. V was shortened by 5 bases and J by 7 bases, with 15 bases between the two germline ends. Germline V gene lookup returns CDR1 LGHNA and CDR2 YSLEER. The CDR3 bases are TGCGCCAGCAGCGCCGGGGTTTCATGGAATGAGCAGTTCTTC. It translates to CASSAGVSWNEQFF.

This sequence joins TRBV19 and TRBJ1-4, with D perhaps matching TRBD1 (5 bases). CDR3 length: 14 amino acids. V was trimmed by 3 bases and J by 5 bases, leaving 10 bases between them. The V gene's germline CDR1 is LNHDA and CDR2 SQIVND (reference sequence). The CDR3, as DNA: TGTGCCAGTAGTATCGCGGGGACCAATGAAAAACTGTTTTTT. Its protein product is CASSIAGTNEKLFF.

This chain connects TRBV7-6 to TRBJ2-3, with D perhaps matching TRBD2 (6 bases). The CDR3 consists of 14 residues. The germline V gene encodes CDR1 SGHVS and CDR2 FNYEAQ. V was shortened by 0 bases and J by 5 bases, with 9 bases between the two germline ends. CDR3 in DNA: TGTGCCAGCAGCTTAGCAGGCGGGGTAGATACGCAGTATTTT. It encodes CASSLAGGVDTQYF.

The chain joins TRBV27 to TRBJ1-2, with 9 nucleotides matching TRBD1. Trimming cost V 5 bases and J 9 bases; bases outside gene matches: 10. The V gene's germline CDR1 is MNHEY and CDR2 SMNVEV (reference sequence). The CDR3 runs to 14 residues. CDR3 sequence: CASSQIGTGQSYTF. CDR3 nucleotides: TGTGCCAGCAGTCAGATAGGGACAGGGCAGAGCTACACCTTC.

The chain recombines TRBV7-4 with TRBJ1-2, with D perhaps TRBD1 (5 bases). The V gene lost 1 base and the J gene lost 4 bases, with 16 bases spanning the gap. Germline V lookup: CDR1 SGHVT, CDR2 SQSDAQ. CDR3 length equals 16 residues. The CDR3 coding sequence is TGTGCCAGCAGCTTAGGGGGCCCACCTCCGCTCTATGGCTACACCTTC. Translating it yields CASSLGGPPPLYGYTF.

With respect to this clone: At the DNA level, this CDR3 is encoded by other sequences in the same sample as well. This chain connects TRBV30 to TRBJ1-1; no reliable D call. The CDR3 consists of 13 residues. V lost 0 bases and J lost 1, with 6 bases in between. Germline V lookup: CDR1 GTSNPN, CDR2 SVGIG (reference sequence). The DNA for the CDR3 is TGTGCCTGGAGTGTAGGATCGAACACTGAAGCTTTCTTT. Amino acid sequence: CAWSVGSNTEAFF.

The gene calls are TRBV23-1 and TRBJ1-1; no clear D gene. TRBV23-1 is labeled an ORF, and its function is uncertain. The ends were cut back, 0 bases at V and 3 bases at J, with 8 bases in the middle. The CDR3 has 14 residues. CDR3 amino acids: CASSQSRTDTEAFF. CDR3 DNA: TGCGCCAGCAGTCAATCGAGGACGGACACTGAAGCTTTCTTT.

The V gene is TRBV6-1, the J gene TRBJ2-7; TRBD2 is a possible D gene (5 bases). This CDR3 has 14 residues. Germline V lookup: CDR1 MNHNS, CDR2 SASEGT. V lost 2 bases, J lost 5 bases, and 13 bases lay in between. CDR3 in DNA: TGTGCCAGCAGTGAATCAGCGGTTCGGGACGAGCAGTACTTC. Residues: CASSESAVRDEQYF.

V usage is TRBV5-1 and J usage is TRBJ2-7; 10 nucleotides line up with TRBD1. Germline V gene data show CDR1 as SGHRS and CDR2 as YFSETQ. The CDR3 length is 14 residues. V was pared by 2 bases and J by 7 bases, with 6 bases of the junction left unmatched. The CDR3 region is CASSLRQGAGEQYF. In nucleotides, the CDR3 is TGCGCCAGCAGCTTAAGACAGGGGGCAGGTGAGCAGTACTTC.

This chain uses TRBV2 with TRBJ2-3; TRBD1 aligns across 11 bases. Per germline, CDR1 SNHLY and CDR2 FYNNEI. This CDR3 has 14 amino acids. The J segment lost 5 bases and the V segment lost 6 bases, leaving 4 bases of the junction unmatched. Here the CDR3 reads CASSPGQGVDTQYF. The DNA for the CDR3 is TGTGCCAGCAGCCCGGGACAGGGGGTAGATACGCAGTATTTT.

The chain joins TRBV9 to TRBJ2-3; possible D gene TRBD1, 6 bases. Trimming stripped 4 bases from V and 3 bases from J, with 6 bases between. The CDR3 sequence is 12 residues long. Germline lookup yields CDR1 SGDLS and CDR2 YYNGEE. As DNA, the CDR3 is TGTGCCAGCAGCACAGGGACAGATACGCAGTATTTT. Protein: CASSTGTDTQYF.

The gene calls are TRBV29-1 and TRBJ2-3, with TRBD2 matching 9 bases. After removal of 8 bases from V and 6 bases from J, the junction contained 9 bases not matched to a gene. The CDR3 extends over 13 amino acids. The germline CDR1 and CDR2 sequences are SQVTM and ANQGSEA. The CDR3 nucleotides are TGCAGCTCCGGGACTAGCCGGTGGGATACGCAGTATTTT. Its translation: CSSGTSRWDTQYF.